Below are 3 T cell receptor beta chains sequenced from a single sample in a study of cytomegalovirus exposure and HLA in healthy donors. The table came from immunoSEQ multiplex PCR; TCRdb's copy has only in-frame clones and leaves some out. The table includes around 350,000 clones, about nine tenths detected once. Sequencing was performed on PBMCs. Receptors originate from a woman aged 18 to 35 in good health and CMV-seronegative.

The CDR3 region is CASSGAGDIFLGELFF. The CDR3 region has the DNA TGCGCCAGCAGCGGGGCTGGGGACATCTTTCTCGGGGAGCTGTTTTTT. The chain joins TRBV5-1 to TRBJ2-2; a weak D match, TRBD1 (6 bases). The CDR3 contains 16 residues. Per germline, CDR1 SGHRS and CDR2 YFSETQ. V lost 4 bases and J 7 bases, leaving 20 bases between the germline ends.

The chain recombines TRBV15 with TRBJ1-2, with D hard to call. The germline gives CDR1 LNHNV, CDR2 YYDKDF (reference sequence). This CDR3 is 16 amino acids long. V shed 5 bases and J shed 6 bases, with 22 bases lying between them. Here the CDR3 reads CATSSQRTEKTHGYTF. CDR3 in DNA: TGTGCCACCAGCTCCCAGCGTACCGAAAAGACGCATGGCTACACCTTC. Supplemented by reference TRBV15 and TRBJ1-2, the full variable domain reads DAMVIQNPRYQVTQFGKPVTLSCSQTLNHNVMYWYQQKSSQAPKLLFHYYDKDFNNEADTPDNFQSRRPNTSFCFLDIRSPGLGDTAMYLCATSSQRTEKTHGYTFGSGTRLTVV.

As concerns this clone: Other DNA sequences from this sample encode an identical CDR3 as well. The gene calls are TRBV4-1 and TRBJ2-7; TRBD1 agrees at 7 bases. With V trimmed by 0 bases and J by 1 base, 3 bases remained unmatched. This CDR3 spans 15 amino acids. Germline V gene lookup returns CDR1 MGHRA and CDR2 YSYEKL. CDR3 residues: CASSQEGGRSYEQYF. The CDR3 DNA reads as TGCGCCAGCAGCCAAGAAGGGGGCAGGTCCTACGAGCAGTACTTC.